This is a list of T cell receptor beta chains from one sample in a study of T cells in Graves' hyperthyroidism and ophthalmopathy. TCRdb fed the multiplex PCR reads into MiXCR, producing one record per CDR3 protein. The sample has roughly 500,000 distinct CDR3 sequences; 46% are singletons. Source material: peripheral blood or thyroid tissue (not recorded which). Receptor source: an adult woman with Graves' disease, either hyperthyroidism or ophthalmopathy (not recorded which). Each CDR3 is given with its conserved first and last residue. D genes are given only for firm matches. The size field is filled for only some rows; it gives once, few, many or a size class.

>TRBV4-2|TRBJ1-2|few|TRBD1
CASSPDRGANYGYTF
TGTGCCAGCTCACCCGACAGGGGGGCGAACTATGGCTACACCTTC
>TRBV20-1|TRBJ2-5|few|TRBD2
CSAGRGETQYF
TGCAGTGCTGGGCGGGGGGAGACCCAGTACTTC
>TRBV7-2|TRBJ2-7|many|.
CASSLTWDEQYF
TGTGCCAGCAGCTTAACGTGGGACGAGCAGTACTTC
>TRBV9|TRBJ1-3|.|.
CASSRTDMNTIYF
TGTGCCAGCAGCCGTACCGACATGAACACCATATATTTT
>TRBV14|TRBJ1-2|few|TRBD1
CASSWDRGRNGYTF
TGTGCCAGCAGCTGGGACAGGGGAAGAAATGGCTACACCTTC
>TRBV7-2|TRBJ2-5|.|.
CASSFKGVQETQYF
TGTGCCAGCAGCTTCAAGGGAGTCCAAGAGACCCAGTACTTC
>TRBV20-1|TRBJ1-5|.|TRBD1
CSALSWDRGYQPQHF
TGCAGTGCGCTGTCATGGGACAGGGGGTATCAGCCCCAGCATTTT
>TRBV3-1|TRBJ1-3|few|TRBD1
CASTSGGRGNTIYF
TGTGCCAGCACTTCAGGGGGCCGAGGAAACACCATATATTTT
>TRBV5-6|TRBJ2-7|many|.
CASSGQYYEQYF
TGTGCCAGCAGCGGACAGTACTACGAGCAGTACTTC
>TRBV25-1|TRBJ1-6|few|.
CASSDSGQGKGNSPLHF
TGTGCCAGCAGTGATAGTGGGCAGGGGAAGGGTAATTCACCCCTCCACTTT
>TRBV5-6|TRBJ1-1|many|.
CASSLDSLKLFF
TGTGCCAGCAGCTTGGACAGTCTGAAGCTGTTCTTT
>TRBV7-2|TRBJ1-5|few|.
CASSQGTRENQPQHF
TGTGCCAGCAGCCAGGGGACAAGGGAGAATCAGCCCCAGCATTTT
>TRBV10-3|TRBJ2-5|.|TRBD1
CAISGGQRETQYF
TGTGCCATCAGTGGGGGACAGCGGGAGACCCAGTACTTC
>TRBV10-2|TRBJ1-5|.|.
CASSEQDQPQHF
TGCGCCAGCAGCGAACAGGATCAGCCCCAGCATTTT
>TRBV7-2|TRBJ2-2|few|.
CATPGTRQTNTGELFF
TGTGCCACCCCCGGGACTCGACAGACTAACACCGGGGAGCTGTTTTTT
>TRBV20-1|TRBJ1-6|few|.
CSAGASGRGVYNSPLHF
TGCAGTGCTGGGGCATCCGGACGCGGGGTATATAATTCACCCCTCCACTTT
>TRBV20-1|TRBJ1-5|many|.
CSAPREGSYSNQPQHF
TGCAGTGCCCCTCGGGAGGGATCCTATAGCAATCAGCCCCAGCATTTT
>TRBV5-1|TRBJ1-1|many|.
CASSLVPGSTEAFF
TGCGCCAGCAGCTTGGTCCCAGGATCCACTGAAGCTTTCTTT
>TRBV7-3|TRBJ2-5|many|TRBD2
CASSSGGSSGQETQYF
TGTGCCAGCAGCTCGGGGGGGAGTTCGGGACAAGAGACCCAGTACTTC
>TRBV5-4|TRBJ1-4|.|.
CASSSSGTIREKLFF
TGTGCCAGCAGCTCTTCCGGGACTATACGAGAAAAACTGTTTTTT
>TRBV11-2|TRBJ2-6|.|.
CASGTPGGANVLTF
TGTGCCAGTGGGACGCCGGGGGGGGCCAACGTCCTGACTTTC
>TRBV7-2|TRBJ2-4|once|.
CASSLRAVNIQYF
TGTGCCAGCAGCTTGCGGGCGGTAAACATTCAGTACTTC
>TRBV5-6|TRBJ2-7|.|.
CASSLSPRQTYEQYF
TGTGCCAGCAGCTTGTCCCCCCGACAGACCTACGAGCAGTACTTC
>TRBV7-9|TRBJ2-1|.|TRBD1
CASSFMGTGANEQFF
TGTGCCAGCAGCTTTATGGGGACAGGGGCCAATGAGCAGTTCTTC
>TRBV4-1|TRBJ1-5|once|.
CASSQEDPRQYQPQHF
TGCGCCAGCAGCCAAGAGGACCCCAGACAGTATCAGCCCCAGCATTTT
>TRBV7-9|TRBJ1-6|.|.
CASGAPGDSPLHF
TGTGCCAGCGGGGCCCCAGGCGATTCACCCCTCCACTTT
>TRBV6-1|TRBJ1-4|.|.
CASSEAAGARMNNCFF
TGTGCCAGCAGTGAAGCGGCAGGGGCGAGAATGAACAACTGTTTTTTT
>TRBV7-9|TRBJ2-7|many|.
CASSPSRGPHTYEQYF
TGTGCCAGCAGCCCAAGCCGGGGGCCGCACACCTACGAGCAGTACTTC
>TRBV19|TRBJ1-1|many|.
CASSKNRLMNTEAFF
TGTGCCAGTAGTAAGAATCGGCTCATGAACACTGAAGCTTTCTTT
>TRBV28|TRBJ1-2|few|.
CASSLLQSSNYGYTF
TGTGCCAGCAGTTTGCTACAGTCATCCAACTATGGCTACACCTTC
>TRBV13|TRBJ1-6|.|TRBD1
CASSSTGGFDSPLHF
TGCGCCAGCAGCTCGACAGGGGGCTTCGATTCACCCCTCCACTTT
>TRBV9|TRBJ1-2|few|.
CASSVTGIAYGYTF
TGTGCCAGCAGCGTTACAGGGATCGCCTATGGCTACACCTTC
>TRBV12-3/TRBV12-4|TRBJ1-2|many|TRBD1
CASSGDRVGYTF
TGTGCCAGCAGTGGTGACAGGGTTGGCTACACCTTC
>TRBV7-2|TRBJ2-7|.|.
CASSPFRGRGYEQYF
TGTGCCAGCAGCCCTTTTAGGGGGAGAGGATACGAGCAGTACTTC
>TRBV10-3|TRBJ1-2|.|.
CAIMGGRANYGYTF
TGTGCCATCATGGGCGGGAGGGCTAACTATGGCTACACCTTC
>TRBV7-2|TRBJ2-3|.|TRBD2
CASRLAGGTTDTQYF
TGTGCCAGCAGATTAGCGGGAGGGACCACAGATACGCAGTATTTT
>TRBV5-1|TRBJ1-1|few|.
CASSSAGTANEAFF
TGCGCCAGCAGCTCGGCCGGGACGGCAAACGAAGCTTTCTTT
>TRBV5-1|TRBJ2-5|.|.
CASSFSHGETQYF
TGCGCCAGCAGCTTCAGTCATGGGGAGACCCAGTACTTC
>TRBV28|TRBJ1-2|.|.
CASRGWGYGYTF
TGTGCCAGCAGGGGTTGGGGCTATGGCTACACCTTC
>TRBV13|TRBJ1-1|few|TRBD1
CASSFSTGGGTEAFF
TGTGCCAGCAGCTTCTCGACAGGGGGCGGCACTGAAGCTTTCTTT
>TRBV20-1|TRBJ1-5|many|.
CSASDGTNQPQHF
TGCAGTGCGTCGGACGGGACGAATCAGCCCCAGCATTTT
>TRBV5-1|TRBJ2-2|many|TRBD2
CASSLQSGRTVGELFF
TGCGCCAGCAGCTTGCAGAGCGGGAGAACGGTCGGGGAGCTGTTTTTT
>TRBV7-9|TRBJ2-5|.|.
CASSFWGRETQYF
TGTGCCAGCAGCTTCTGGGGAAGGGAGACCCAGTACTTC
>TRBV24-1|TRBJ2-5|few|TRBD2
CATSDAAGQETQYF
TGTGCCACCAGTGATGCAGCGGGACAAGAGACCCAGTACTTC
>TRBV10-3|TRBJ1-5|.|.
CAISASGGASNQPQHF
TGTGCCATCAGTGCTAGTGGCGGGGCAAGCAATCAGCCCCAGCATTTT
>TRBV10-3|TRBJ2-7|few|TRBD2
CAISGTGRTSGGTYEQYF
TGTGCCATCAGTGGGACAGGGAGAACTAGCGGGGGAACCTACGAGCAGTACTTC
>TRBV10-3|TRBJ1-1|few|.
CASRGSNMNTEAFF
TGTGCCTCAAGGGGTAGTAACATGAACACTGAAGCTTTCTTT
>TRBV29-1|TRBJ1-3|.|.
CSVELGGTSSGNTIYF
TGCAGCGTTGAATTAGGGGGAACGAGCTCTGGAAACACCATATATTTT
>TRBV5-1|TRBJ1-3|many|.
CASSQRPVGDGNTIYF
TGCGCCAGCAGCCAGCGTCCGGTTGGTGATGGAAACACCATATATTTT
>TRBV29-1|TRBJ1-2|many|TRBD1
CSVTGGTAVGYTF
TGCAGCGTAACCGGGGGGACAGCTGTCGGCTACACCTTC
>TRBV13|TRBJ1-3|.|.
CASSPQRRNTIYF
TGTGCCAGCAGCCCCCAGAGGCGAAACACCATATATTTT
>TRBV9|TRBJ2-2|many|.
CASSVDFTGELFF
TGTGCCAGCAGCGTCGATTTCACCGGGGAGCTGTTTTTT
>TRBV11-3|TRBJ2-7|many|TRBD2
CASSKSGSGEQYF
TGTGCCAGCAGCAAAAGCGGGAGTGGCGAGCAGTACTTC
>TRBV7-9|TRBJ1-1|.|.
CASSPGGARRNTEAFF
TGTGCCAGCAGCCCAGGTGGGGCGCGAAGGAACACTGAAGCTTTCTTT
>TRBV7-8|TRBJ2-7|many|TRBD2
CASSLTGGSYEQYF
TGTGCCAGCAGCTTAACCGGCGGGAGCTACGAGCAGTACTTC
>TRBV7-2|TRBJ1-2|.|TRBD1
CASSLVLQGDYGYTF
TGTGCCAGCAGCTTAGTTCTGCAGGGGGACTATGGCTACACCTTC